This TCR beta chain was identified in a study of blood T cell repertoires in COVID-19. Across the study: Material from acute and convalescent COVID-19 was sourced from the United States, Italy and Spain. Sources were T cells, B-cell-depleted T cells, or PBMCs; the material itself was cDNA or gDNA.

This clone was detected once. V was trimmed by 1 base and J by 1 base, leaving 7 bases between them. The germline gives CDR1 LGHDT, CDR2 YNNKEL (reference sequence). The length of the CDR3 is 14 residues. Original handling: Estimates of nucleated cell counts were drawn from the amplification of reference gene primers. Assay: immunoSEQ multiplex PCR; the TCRdb copy retains only in-frame clones and omits some. Clone size and the V and J calls come from that table; the DNA yielded D and trimming. The data contain around 230,000 clones, around 78% of them singletons. Source material: peripheral blood. The V call is TRBV3-1 (or the pseudogene TRBV3-2), the J call TRBJ1-2; the D is unclear. The TCR was taken from a woman in her seventies with active or convalescent COVID-19. DNA of the CDR3: TGTGCCAGCAGCCAAGGCCAGTATAACTATGGCTACACCTTC. It yields the protein CASSQGQYNYGYTF.